A selection of T cell receptor beta chains follows, all from one sample in a study of Ad26.COV2.S vaccination and SARS-CoV-2 variants. Here immunoSEQ multiplex PCR was the method, and the copy in TCRdb shows in-frame clones only, minus some. In the table there are 360,000 or so clones, 89% of which are singletons. Sequencing was performed on peripheral blood, taken in a trial of Ad26.COV2.S vaccine versus placebo. Receptor source: a person between 18 and 65 years old who received the Ad26.COV2.S COVID-19 vaccine or a placebo. Both conserved end residues are part of each CDR3. The size field is filled for only some rows; it gives once, few, many or a size class.

v_call: TRBV6-1
j_call: TRBJ2-7
clone_size: .
cdr3_length: 16
cdr3_aa: CASSGLTSGTSYEQYF

v_call: TRBV20-1
j_call: TRBJ2-3
clone_size: once
cdr3_length: 11
cdr3_aa: CSATILDTQYF

v_call: TRBV30
j_call: TRBJ1-4
clone_size: .
cdr3_length: 13
cdr3_aa: CAWSGRRNEKLFF

v_call: TRBV19
j_call: TRBJ2-2
clone_size: few
cdr3_length: 15
cdr3_aa: CASSMGAANTGELFF

v_call: TRBV9
j_call: TRBJ2-1
clone_size: .
cdr3_length: 18
cdr3_aa: CASSVNEREGSSYNEQFF

v_call: TRBV5-5
j_call: TRBJ1-2
clone_size: .
cdr3_length: 15
cdr3_aa: CASSLAGRLPYGYTF

v_call: TRBV19
j_call: TRBJ1-5
clone_size: .
cdr3_length: 14
cdr3_aa: CASSIETVNQPQHF

v_call: TRBV7-9
j_call: TRBJ2-7
clone_size: .
cdr3_length: 14
cdr3_aa: CASSLGWSSGEQYF

v_call: TRBV29-1
j_call: TRBJ2-3
clone_size: .
cdr3_length: 13
cdr3_aa: CSVNGRATDTQYF

v_call: TRBV24-1
j_call: TRBJ2-1
clone_size: .
cdr3_length: 14
cdr3_aa: CATSAGNVYNEQFF

v_call: TRBV28
j_call: TRBJ2-7
clone_size: .
cdr3_length: 14
cdr3_aa: CASSSPKPQGEQYF

v_call: TRBV28
j_call: TRBJ2-7
clone_size: .
cdr3_length: 13
cdr3_aa: CASSFAEGGQQYF

v_call: TRBV18
j_call: TRBJ2-3
clone_size: .
cdr3_length: 16
cdr3_aa: CASSLGGQGLTDTQYF

v_call: TRBV24-1
j_call: TRBJ1-4
clone_size: .
cdr3_length: 11
cdr3_aa: CATNDSKKLFF

v_call: TRBV5-1
j_call: TRBJ2-3
clone_size: .
cdr3_length: 14
cdr3_aa: CASTPGPSTDTQYF